One and the same sample provided the 27 T cell receptor beta chains below, sequenced in a study of T cell repertoires in cytomegalovirus infection. TCRdb re-called the reads through MiXCR, storing one row per CDR3 protein. The table records almost 500,000 distinct CDR3 sequences, around 11% of them present only once. Sequenced material: PBMCs. The receptors originated from a human donor in good health (CMV status not recorded). Some clones in this sample may be carry-over from other donors' samples.

The chain employs TRBV20-1 and TRBJ2-1; tentatively, D is TRBD1 (6 bases). The CDR3 sequence is 14 residues long. The V gene's germline CDR1 is DFQATT and CDR2 SNEGSKA (reference sequence). V was trimmed by 3 bases and J by 0 bases, leaving 9 bases between them. CDR3 residues: CSARGAHSYNEQFF. For the CDR3, the DNA is TGCAGTGCTAGGGGGGCCCACTCCTACAATGAGCAGTTCTTC.

The CDR3: CAIRQGNFGSGANVLTF. DNA of the CDR3: TGTGCCATCAGACAGGGAAACTTTGGCTCTGGGGCCAACGTCCTGACTTTC. V is TRBV10-3 and J is TRBJ2-6, with D possibly being TRBD1 (6 bases). The CDR3 is 17 residues long. Between the trimmed V and J ends, which lost 6 bases and 0 bases, there was a span of 15 bases. Germline CDR1 ENHRY, CDR2 SYGVKD.

This clonotype has only a few counts. V and J are TRBV20-1 and TRBJ1-4, with D maybe TRBD1 (5 bases). The CDR3 is made up of 13 amino acids. The ends were cut back, 6 bases at V and 8 bases at J, with 16 bases in the middle. CDR1 DFQATT and CDR2 SNEGSKA come from the germline V gene (reference sequence). This CDR3 reads CSARSGRREKLFF. CDR3 DNA sequence: TGCAGTGCGCGGTCGGGGCGGCGGGAAAAACTGTTTTTT.

J is TRBJ2-3 and V is TRBV3-1; D is ambiguous. Germline values: CDR1 LGHDT, CDR2 YNNKEL (reference sequence). Trimming took 1 base from V and 6 from J, leaving 8 bases between them. This CDR3 has 13 amino acids. The CDR3 sequence: CASSQGGEDTQYF. In DNA, the CDR3 is TGTGCCAGCAGCCAAGGTGGAGAGGATACGCAGTATTTT.

This clonotype was found many times. The chain links TRBV28 to TRBJ2-1, with TRBD2 matching over 7 bases. V shed 0 bases, J shed 6 bases, and the junction held 8 bases outside the gene matches. Germline CDR1 is MDHEN and CDR2 is SYDVKM. The CDR3 runs to 16 residues. The CDR3 nucleotides are TGTGCCAGCAGTTTATGGGCGGGAGATGCCCCCAATGAGCAGTTCTTC. This codes for CASSLWAGDAPNEQFF.

This clonotype was seen many times. The J gene is TRBJ2-1, the V gene TRBV12-3 or TRBV12-4, with D possibly being TRBD1 (6 bases). The V and J ends lost 7 bases and 9 bases respectively, with 10 bases between them. The CDR3 runs 11 residues. This CDR3 is CASNRGGEQFF. CDR3 DNA: TGTGCCAGCAACCGAGGGGGTGAGCAGTTCTTC.

This clonotype was seen only a few times. The V and J genes are TRBV29-1 and TRBJ1-5, with 8 positions matching TRBD1. Unmatched junction bases numbered 5, after V lost 7 bases and J lost 3 bases. The CDR3 has 13 residues. Germline CDR1 is SQVTM and CDR2 is ANQGSEA. The DNA of the CDR3 is TGCAGCGCCGGACAGGGAAACAATCAGCCCCAGCATTTT. Its translation: CSAGQGNNQPQHF. The full variable domain, with the rest looked up from reference TRBV29-1 and TRBJ1-5, is SAVISQKPSRDICQRGTSLTIQCQVDSQVTMMFWYRQQPGQSLTLIATANQGSEATYESGFVIDKFPISRPNLTFSTLTVSNMSPEDSSIYLCSAGQGNNQPQHFGDGTRLSIL.

The rearrangement links TRBV28 to TRBJ1-4; D unresolved. The ends were cut back, 1 base at V and 3 bases at J, with 6 bases in the middle. Germline assignment: CDR1 MDHEN and CDR2 SYDVKM. The CDR3 is 14 amino acids. CDR3 nucleotides: TGTGCCAGCAGTTTATCGTGGGCTAATGAAAAACTGTTTTTT. Its translation is CASSLSWANEKLFF.

V is TRBV20-1 and J is TRBJ2-7, with 7 bases identical to TRBD2. The CDR3 covers 16 residues. Looked up from germline, CDR1 is DFQATT and CDR2 is SNEGSKA (reference sequence). V was clipped by 5 bases and J by 2 bases; unmatched bases: 15. CDR3 loop: CSAAGGEGSFAYEQYF. The CDR3 DNA reads TGCAGTGCTGCGGGCGGGGAGGGGTCCTTTGCCTACGAGCAGTACTTC.

This clonotype was picked up many times. The J gene is TRBJ2-4, the V gene TRBV4-1, with unresolved D. V was cut by 3 bases and J by 3 bases, with 9 bases left in between. This CDR3 contains 14 residues. CDR1 is MGHRA and CDR2 is YSYEKL in the germline V gene. The CDR3: CASSQSGDKNIQYF. DNA for the CDR3: TGCGCCAGCAGCCAGTCAGGCGACAAAAACATTCAGTACTTC.

The gene calls are TRBV6-6 and TRBJ2-1; tentative D call: TRBD2 (6 bases). V dropped 6 bases and J dropped 9 bases, with 21 bases sitting between them. The CDR3 runs to 15 residues. Germline V gene data show CDR1 as MNHNY and CDR2 as SVGAGI (reference sequence). The CDR3 loop is CASSQRAAFGGEQFF. CDR3 coding DNA: TGTGCCAGCAGCCAGCGGGCAGCATTCGGGGGTGAGCAGTTCTTC.

This clonotype was detected many times. The CDR3 DNA sequence: TGCAGTGCTAGGACTAGCGGGGGTAATCTGGAAGAGACCCAGTACTTC. This translates into CSARTSGGNLEETQYF. The genes are TRBV20-1 and TRBJ2-5; TRBD2 matches at 12 bases. Germline V CDR1 and CDR2: DFQATT, SNEGSKA (reference sequence). V shed 3 bases and J 3 bases; nucleotides not matched to a gene: 8. There are 16 residues in the CDR3.

The chain employs TRBV20-1 and TRBJ1-3; D call uncertain. V lost 5 bases, J lost 2 bases, and 13 bases lay in between. Germline CDR1 is DFQATT and CDR2 is SNEGSKA (reference sequence). CDR3 size: 14 residues. The chain's CDR3 is CSAEDHDAGNTIYF. As DNA, the CDR3 is TGCAGTGCTGAGGACCATGACGCTGGAAACACCATATATTTT.

This clonotype was detected ten times or more. V gene TRBV11-2 combines with J gene TRBJ1-6, with a possible D match to TRBD1 (5 bases). Trimming pared 1 base from V and 6 bases from J, leaving 10 bases between. Germline V gene sequence: CDR1 SGHAT, CDR2 FQNNGV. CDR3 length: 15 residues. Written as DNA, the CDR3 is TGTGCCAGCAGCTTAGCCGCAGGGTCTAATTCACCCCTCCACTTT. This sequence encodes CASSLAAGSNSPLHF.

Many counts were recorded for this clonotype. The rearrangement joins TRBV5-4 to TRBJ2-5, with D unresolved. The CDR3 is made up of 13 amino acids. The germline V gene encodes CDR1 SGHNT and CDR2 YYREEE (reference sequence). V was cut by 4 bases and J by 5 bases, with 12 bases left in between. CDR3 nucleotide sequence: TGTGCCAGCAGCCCCCCGTCCGGGGAGACCCAGTACTTC. Translation gives CASSPPSGETQYF.

This clonotype was seen ten or more times. The CDR3 spells CASSPPRQGKNTEAFF. The CDR3 DNA is TGTGCCAGCAGTCCCCCCCGACAGGGGAAAAACACTGAAGCTTTCTTT. The chain links TRBV12-3 or TRBV12-4 to TRBJ1-1, with 8 bases matching TRBD1. This CDR3 contains 16 residues. The trim removed 5 bases at V and 2 bases at J, leaving 10 bases unmatched.

This clonotype was detected only a few times. The chain combines TRBV4-1 with TRBJ2-3, with 7 bases aligning to TRBD2. Germline CDR1 and CDR2: MGHRA and YSYEKL. Germline trimming cut 1 base from V and 2 bases from J; bases unmatched to any gene: 9. The CDR3 consists of 17 residues. The CDR3 sequence is CASSQAADGRNTDTQYF. CDR3 in DNA: TGCGCCAGCAGCCAAGCTGCTGACGGGAGGAACACAGATACGCAGTATTTT.

This clonotype was counted ten times or more. The chain carries TRBV12-3 or TRBV12-4 and TRBJ2-3; D is unclear. The CDR3 length is 12 residues. Trimming removed 5 bases from V and 3 bases from J, with 6 bases in between. Here the CDR3 DNA reads TGTGCCAGCAGTAAGACTACAGATACGCAGTATTTT. Its protein product is CASSKTTDTQYF.

This clonotype was found many times. The chain couples TRBV7-9 to TRBJ2-5; 8 nucleotides match TRBD1. This CDR3 has 15 residues. With 5 bases clipped from V and 5 bases from J, the junction kept 10 bases outside the gene matches. Germline CDR1 is SEHNR and CDR2 is FQNEAQ (reference sequence). CDR3 in amino acids: CASSASDRGRETQYF. The CDR3 DNA reads as TGTGCCAGCAGCGCCTCCGACAGGGGACGGGAGACCCAGTACTTC. Full variable domain (remainder filled in from reference TRBV7-9 and TRBJ2-5): DTGVSQNPRHKITKRGQNVTFRCDPISEHNRLYWYRQTLGQGPEFLTYFQNEAQLEKSRLLSDRFSAERPKGSFSTLEIQRTEQGDSAMYLCASSASDRGRETQYFGPGTRLLVL.

This clonotype was counted many times. V gene TRBV5-5 combines with J gene TRBJ1-1; 8 nucleotides line up with TRBD1. The V gene end was trimmed by 2 bases and the J gene end by 7 bases; junction bases not matched to a gene: 7. CDR1 is SGHKS and CDR2 is YYEKEE in the germline V gene (reference sequence). The CDR3 is made up of 14 amino acids. The CDR3, as DNA: TGTGCCAGCAGCTTTCCACAGGGGGTGAATGAAGCTTTCTTT. This sequence encodes CASSFPQGVNEAFF.

This clonotype has a count of ten or more. The V gene is TRBV2, the J gene TRBJ1-1; the D gene is possibly TRBD1 (5 bases). CDR1 SNHLY and CDR2 FYNNEI come from the germline V gene. The CDR3 is 13 residues long. V was clipped by 4 bases and J by 5 bases, with 11 bases between them. The CDR3 DNA follows: TGTGCCAGCAGTGTCCAGGGTGGAACTGAAGCTTTCTTT. Its translation: CASSVQGGTEAFF.

This clonotype was counted a few times. The rearrangement links TRBV19 to TRBJ1-2; 8 nucleotides align to TRBD1. The germline V gene encodes CDR1 LNHDA and CDR2 SQIVND (reference sequence). J gave up 4 bases and V 7 bases, and 11 bases lay outside the gene matches. This CDR3 spans 15 amino acids. In nucleotides, the CDR3 is TGTGCCAGTACCCCATCGACAGGGGAAATCTATGGCTACACCTTC. Amino acids: CASTPSTGEIYGYTF. Drawing the rest from reference TRBV19 and TRBJ1-2, the complete variable domain is DGGITQSPKYLFRKEGQNVTLSCEQNLNHDAMYWYRQDPGQGLRLIYYSQIVNDFQKGDIAEGYSVSREKKESFPLTVTSAQKNPTAFYLCASTPSTGEIYGYTFGSGTRLTVV.

This clonotype has at least ten counts. The J gene is TRBJ1-3, the V gene TRBV27, with 8 bases that match TRBD1. Germline V lookup: CDR1 MNHEY, CDR2 SMNVEV (reference sequence). Trimming removed 3 bases from V and 5 bases from J; junction bases left unmatched: 12. This CDR3 is 17 amino acids long. CDR3 sequence (DNA): TGTGCCAGCAGTTTGGGGCAGGGGGCGGCCTGGAGAAACACCATATATTTT. Protein sequence: CASSLGQGAAWRNTIYF.

This clonotype appeared a few times. This chain joins TRBV25-1 and TRBJ1-2, with 7 bases matching TRBD1. CDR1 MGHDK and CDR2 SYGVNS come from the germline V gene. V shed 6 bases, J shed 2 bases, and the junction held 6 bases outside the gene matches. This CDR3 contains 14 residues. CDR3 sequence: CASSQGVWNYGYTF. The CDR3 nucleotides are TGTGCCAGCAGCCAGGGGGTGTGGAACTATGGCTACACCTTC.

This clonotype was observed at least ten times. The chain joins TRBV18 to TRBJ2-7; D may match TRBD1 or TRBD2 (5 bases each). Germline V CDR1 and CDR2: KGHSH, LQKENI. The CDR3 consists of 15 residues. Trimming removed 3 bases at V and 4 bases at J, with 16 bases between. CDR3 nucleotide sequence: TGTGCCAGCTCACCGTCCCGGGGCCCCTCTTACGAGCAGTACTTC. The encoded protein is CASSPSRGPSYEQYF. Variable domain in full (rest from reference TRBV18 and TRBJ2-7): NAGVMQNPRHLVRRRGQEARLRCSPMKGHSHVYWYRQLPEEGLKFMVYLQKENIIDESGMPKERFSAEFPKEGPSILRIQQVVRGDSAAYFCASSPSRGPSYEQYFGPGTRLTVT.

This clonotype was seen repeatedly, ten times or more. The chain employs TRBV18 and TRBJ1-3; D remains unclear. Germline assignment: CDR1 KGHSH and CDR2 LQKENI. Trimming took 4 bases from V and 0 from J, leaving 10 bases between them. This CDR3 has 15 amino acids. CDR3 nucleotides: TGTGCCAGCTCACTGAGAAAGAGCTCTGGAAACACCATATATTTT. Translated: CASSLRKSSGNTIYF.

This clonotype was seen ten or more times. The CDR3 DNA reads as TGCAGCGTTGAAAACAGGGGATTAGCTGGCTACACCTTC. This translates into CSVENRGLAGYTF. The J gene is TRBJ1-2, the V gene TRBV29-1; TRBD1 aligns across 7 bases. J was trimmed by 7 bases and V by 2 bases; bases with no gene match: 7. The CDR3 consists of 13 residues. Germline-derived CDR1 and CDR2 are SQVTM and ANQGSEA.